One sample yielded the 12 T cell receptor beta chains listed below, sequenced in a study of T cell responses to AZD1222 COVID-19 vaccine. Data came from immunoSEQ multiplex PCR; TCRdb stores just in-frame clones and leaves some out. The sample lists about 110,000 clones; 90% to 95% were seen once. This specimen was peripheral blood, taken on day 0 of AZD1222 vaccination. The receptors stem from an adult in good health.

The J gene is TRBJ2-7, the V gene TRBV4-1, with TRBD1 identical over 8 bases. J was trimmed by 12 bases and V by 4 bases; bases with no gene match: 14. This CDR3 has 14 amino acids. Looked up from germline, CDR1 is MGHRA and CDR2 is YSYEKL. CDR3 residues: CASSLGGKGQALYF. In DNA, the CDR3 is TGCGCCAGCAGCCTAGGAGGTAAGGGACAGGCCCTGTACTTC.

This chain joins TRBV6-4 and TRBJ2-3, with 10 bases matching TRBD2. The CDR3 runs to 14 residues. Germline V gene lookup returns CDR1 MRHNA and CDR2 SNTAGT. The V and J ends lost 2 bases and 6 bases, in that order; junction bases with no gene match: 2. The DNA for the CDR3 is TGTGCCAGCAGTGACCTAGCGGGGGCCGATACGCAGTATTTT. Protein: CASSDLAGADTQYF.

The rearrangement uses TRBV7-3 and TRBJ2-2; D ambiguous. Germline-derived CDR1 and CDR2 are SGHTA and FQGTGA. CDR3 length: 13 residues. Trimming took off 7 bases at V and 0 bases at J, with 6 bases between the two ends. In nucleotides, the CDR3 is TGTGCCAGCATTGGGACGAACACCGGGGAGCTGTTTTTT. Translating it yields CASIGTNTGELFF.

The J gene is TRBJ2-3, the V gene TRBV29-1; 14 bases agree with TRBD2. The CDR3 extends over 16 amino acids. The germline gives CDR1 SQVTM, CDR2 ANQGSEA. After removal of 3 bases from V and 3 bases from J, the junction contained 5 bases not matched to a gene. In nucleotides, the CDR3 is TGCAGCGTTGAGGGGACTAGCGGGGGCCTAACAGATACGCAGTATTTT. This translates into CSVEGTSGGLTDTQYF.

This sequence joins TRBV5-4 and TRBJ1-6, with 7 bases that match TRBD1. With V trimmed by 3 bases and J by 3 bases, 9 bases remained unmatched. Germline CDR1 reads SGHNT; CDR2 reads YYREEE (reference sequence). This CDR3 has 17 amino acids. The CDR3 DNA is TGTGCCAGCAGCTACCAGGACAGGAACTACTATAATTCACCCCTCCACTTT. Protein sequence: CASSYQDRNYYNSPLHF.

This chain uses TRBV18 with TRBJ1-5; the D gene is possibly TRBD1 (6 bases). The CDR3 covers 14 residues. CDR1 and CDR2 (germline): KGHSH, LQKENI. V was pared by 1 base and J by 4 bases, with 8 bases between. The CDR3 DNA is TGTGCCAGCTCACCACTAGGGGGGAATCAGCCCCAGCATTTT. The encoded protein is CASSPLGGNQPQHF.

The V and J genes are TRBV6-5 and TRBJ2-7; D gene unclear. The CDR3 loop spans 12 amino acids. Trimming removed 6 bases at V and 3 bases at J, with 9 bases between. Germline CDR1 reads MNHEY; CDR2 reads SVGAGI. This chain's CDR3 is CASSRPNYEQYF. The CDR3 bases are TGTGCCAGCAGCCGACCCAACTACGAGCAGTACTTC.

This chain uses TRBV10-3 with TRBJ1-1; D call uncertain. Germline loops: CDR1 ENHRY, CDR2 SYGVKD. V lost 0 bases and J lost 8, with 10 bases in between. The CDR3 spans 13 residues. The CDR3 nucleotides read TGTGCCATCAGTGAGTCGACAAGGAGCGAAGCTTTCTTT. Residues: CAISESTRSEAFF.

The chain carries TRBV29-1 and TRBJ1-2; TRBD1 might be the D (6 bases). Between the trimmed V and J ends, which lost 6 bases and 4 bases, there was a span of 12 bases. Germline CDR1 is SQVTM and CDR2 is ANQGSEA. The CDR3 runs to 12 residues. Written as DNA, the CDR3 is TGCAGCGTGTTAGGGGGGGGCTATGGCTACACCTTC. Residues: CSVLGGGYGYTF.

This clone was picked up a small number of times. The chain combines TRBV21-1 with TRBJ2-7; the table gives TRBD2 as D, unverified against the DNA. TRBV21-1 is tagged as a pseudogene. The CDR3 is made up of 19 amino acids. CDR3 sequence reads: CASSKVQAGFRTGGYEQYF. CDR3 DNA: TGTGCCAGCAGCAAAGTTCAGGCGGGCTTTCGGACCGGAGGCTACGAGCAGTACTTC.

CDR3 protein: CASSGRGDVRTDTQYF. The CDR3 DNA reads as TGTGCCAGCAGCGGACGGGGGGATGTACGCACAGATACGCAGTATTTT. The rearrangement uses TRBV9 and TRBJ2-3; 7 bases line up with TRBD2. The CDR3 is 16 amino acids. The V gene end was trimmed by 3 bases and the J gene end by 1 base; junction bases not matched to a gene: 8. Germline assignment: CDR1 SGDLS and CDR2 YYNGEE. Filled out from reference TRBV9 and TRBJ2-3, the complete variable domain reads DSGVTQTPKHLITATGQRVTLRCSPRSGDLSVYWYQQSLDQGLQFLIQYYNGEERAKGNILERFSAQQFPDLHSELNLSSLELGDSALYFCASSGRGDVRTDTQYFGPGTRLTVL.

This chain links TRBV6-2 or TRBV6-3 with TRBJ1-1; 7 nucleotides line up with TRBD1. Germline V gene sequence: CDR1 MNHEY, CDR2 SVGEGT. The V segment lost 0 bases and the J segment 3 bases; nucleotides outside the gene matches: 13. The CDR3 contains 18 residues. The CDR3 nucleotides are TGTGCCAGCAGTTACTCGAATAGCAGGGGGGGTCTGGACACTGAAGCTTTCTTT. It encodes CASSYSNSRGGLDTEAFF.